Sequencing of this T cell receptor (beta chain) was carried out in a study of PD-1 blockade in classical Hodgkin lymphoma. Looking at the study overall: Every 2 weeks, patients got 3 mg/kg intravenous nivolumab.

Points from the study as a whole: TCR diversity in CD4+, not CD8+, cells rose significantly by C4D1. Newly diagnosed patients reportedly trailed healthy donors in baseline TCR diversity.

V was trimmed by 1 base and J by 1 base, leaving 10 bases between them. Per the germline V gene, CDR1 is MDHEN and CDR2 is SYDVKM. The CDR3 spans 15 residues. Time point denoted: cycle 4 day 1 (C4D1), after more than five weeks of nivolumab. After autologous stem cell transplantation all patients relapsed, and prior brentuximab vedotin exposure differed between cohorts. Complete response, partial response or progressive disease made up the best responses. Generated by immunoSEQ multiplex PCR, the TCRdb table keeps only in-frame clones and is missing some. Of around 7,400 clones in the sample, over 80% were seen once. As for this clone: No antigen is known for it.

Here the sequenced sample was peripheral blood mononuclear cells (PBMCs), taken before the fourth cycle of nivolumab. This clonotype originated in a human donor with classical Hodgkin lymphoma. The V and J genes are TRBV28 and TRBJ1-1; D might be TRBD1 (6 bases). The CDR3 region is CASSLFGGGNTEAFF. CDR3 DNA sequence: TGTGCCAGCAGTTTATTTGGAGGGGGGAACACTGAAGCTTTCTTT.